A selection of T cell receptor beta chains follows, all from one sample in a study of early T cells in non-severe SARS-CoV-2 infection. Using its own MiXCR run on the 5' RACE reads, TCRdb lists one record per CDR3 protein. The data hold about 76,000 distinct CDR3 sequences, with 9.5% to 15% observed a single time. Source material: whole blood. The receptor set was obtained from an adult who was a healthcare worker with PCR-confirmed SARS-CoV-2 infection or an uninfected control (not recorded which). CDR3s include the opening cysteine and the closing phenylalanine or tryptophan. The D gene is left open where the match is weak. Size is omitted from some rows. Given values are once, few, many or a class for expanded clones.

clone_size	d_call	v_call	j_call	cdr3_nt	cdr3_aa
many	.	TRBV29-1	TRBJ1-1	TGCAGCGTTTTATATTTTGGCACTGAAGCTTTCTTT	CSVLYFGTEAFF
many	TRBD1	TRBV18	TRBJ1-1	TGTGCCAGCTCACTGGACAGGGACACTGAAGCTTTCTTT	CASSLDRDTEAFF
.	.	TRBV28	TRBJ1-5	TGTGCCAGCAGTGATACGGGTCCCTTAGGTCAGCCCCAGCATTTT	CASSDTGPLGQPQHF
many	.	TRBV12-5	TRBJ2-1	TGTGCTAGTGCCTTGTGGGTAGAGAATGAGCAGTTCTTC	CASALWVENEQFF
few	.	TRBV21-1	TRBJ1-2	TGTGCCAGCAGCAAAATAACAGGGTGCGATGGCTACACCTTC	CASSKITGCDGYTF
.	TRBD2	TRBV7-9	TRBJ2-7	TGTGCCAGCAGCTTAGCGAATTTCCTAGCGGGAGGTTCCCACTACGAGCAGTACTTC	CASSLANFLAGGSHYEQYF
many	TRBD2	TRBV6-5	TRBJ2-7	TGTGCCAGCAGTTTGGGACTAGCGGGATACTACGAGCAGTACTTC	CASSLGLAGYYEQYF
.	.	TRBV29-1	TRBJ2-3	TGCAGCGTTGTTAGGTCGGGAGGCACAGATACGCAGTATTTT	CSVVRSGGTDTQYF
.	.	TRBV7-3	TRBJ2-2	TGTGCCAGCAGCTTAACGGGAGTGGGCAGGGTGAACACCGGGGAGCTGTTTTTT	CASSLTGVGRVNTGELFF
many	TRBD1	TRBV3-1	TRBJ2-2	TGTGCCAGCAGCCAGAGGGCTACAGGGGGTGCGAGGGTGTACACCGGGGAGCTGTTTTTT	CASSQRATGGARVYTGELFF
.	.	TRBV6-1	TRBJ2-5	TGTGCCAGCAGTGAACTGGGAGAGACCCAGTACTTC	CASSELGETQYF
few	.	TRBV20-1	TRBJ2-3	TGCAGTGCTTTTCAGGGGGGAACAGATACGCAGTATTTT	CSAFQGGTDTQYF
.	TRBD1	TRBV5-1	TRBJ1-1	TGCGCCAGCAGATGGCAGGGGGCGGATGGCACTGAAGCTTTCTTT	CASRWQGADGTEAFF
many	.	TRBV5-4	TRBJ2-1	TGTGCCAGCAGCTTGTCGGTAGCGGCAACCTACAATGAGCAGTTCTTC	CASSLSVAATYNEQFF
many	.	TRBV7-2	TRBJ2-5	TGTGCCAGCAGCTTAGATGGGACTGCCGTTGAGACCCAGTACTTC	CASSLDGTAVETQYF
many	.	TRBV6-1	TRBJ2-5	TGTGCCAGCAGTCTTGCCCCTGACAGCCAAGAGACCCAGTACTTC	CASSLAPDSQETQYF
.	.	TRBV20-1	TRBJ1-1	TGCAGTGCTAGAGATTACCGGGAGTCCCTGGGGACTGAAGCTTTCTTT	CSARDYRESLGTEAFF
few	.	TRBV20-1	TRBJ2-2	TGCAGTGCTAGAGAAGGAATCCGGGGAGACACCGGGGAGCTGTTTTTT	CSAREGIRGDTGELFF
.	.	TRBV28	TRBJ1-2	TGTGCCAGCAGCGGATCGGTGTTAAACTATGGCTACACCTTC	CASSGSVLNYGYTF
.	TRBD2	TRBV20-1	TRBJ2-2	TGCAGTGCTGGAATCCCGGGACTAGACCACGGGGAGCTGTTTTTT	CSAGIPGLDHGELFF
few	.	TRBV18	TRBJ2-5	TGTGCCAGCTCACCCCTTCAAGAGACCCAGTACTTC	CASSPLQETQYF
.	.	TRBV7-7	TRBJ2-1	TGTGCCAGCAGCTTAGCGGAGGCATCCTACAATGAGCAGTTCTTC	CASSLAEASYNEQFF
many	.	TRBV10-3	TRBJ2-3	TGTGCCATCAGTGAGTCCGGGGGAGCGGGCACAGATACGCAGTATTTT	CAISESGGAGTDTQYF
.	.	TRBV7-3	TRBJ2-5	TGTGCCAGCAGCTTGGGGGGCCGGCGAGAGACCCAGTACTTC	CASSLGGRRETQYF
.	.	TRBV29-1	TRBJ1-3	TGCAGCGTTGTACAGGGTCCCTCTGGAAACACCTTATATTTT	CSVVQGPSGNTLYF
once	TRBD2	TRBV2	TRBJ2-2	TGTGCCAGCACCGGGACTAGCGGTCACACCGGGGAGCTGTTTTTT	CASTGTSGHTGELFF
many	TRBD2	TRBV20-1	TRBJ2-3	TGCAGTGTCCCGACTAGCGGGGGCGGCACAGATACGCAGTATTTT	CSVPTSGGGTDTQYF
few	TRBD1	TRBV18	TRBJ2-3	TGTGCCAGCCGGGACAGGGGAACAGATACGCAGTATTTT	CASRDRGTDTQYF
.	TRBD1	TRBV29-1	TRBJ2-7	TGCAGCGTCCCCGGGACAGGGAAGTACGAGCAGTACTTC	CSVPGTGKYEQYF
.	.	TRBV20-1	TRBJ2-1	TGCAGTGCTAGAGAGCGCTACAATGAGCAGTTCTTC	CSARERYNEQFF
many	.	TRBV28	TRBJ1-5	TGTGCCAGCAGTTTTGGACGGCACGCACGGCCTCAGCCCCAGCATTTT	CASSFGRHARPQPQHF
.	TRBD1	TRBV5-1	TRBJ1-2	TGCGCCAGCAGCCCCCGGACAGGCTATGGCTACACCTTC	CASSPRTGYGYTF
many	.	TRBV29-1	TRBJ1-3	TGCAGCGTTGAAGTGTGGGGGGGCCCCCGTAGCTCTGGAAACACCATATATTTT	CSVEVWGGPRSSGNTIYF
.	.	TRBV4-1	TRBJ2-1	TGCGCCAGCAGCCAAGTGCCTTCGACGGCGAGTTACAATGAGCAGTTCTTC	CASSQVPSTASYNEQFF
many	.	TRBV29-1	TRBJ2-1	TGCAGCGTTGGCCAGGGGATCTACAATGAGCAGTTCTTC	CSVGQGIYNEQFF
many	TRBD1	TRBV5-8	TRBJ2-7	TGTGCCAGCAGCGCTTGGGACAGAATAGACGAGCAGTACTTC	CASSAWDRIDEQYF
.	TRBD1	TRBV29-1	TRBJ1-4	TGCAGCGTCGCCGAACAGGGGGCTGGTGAAAAACTGTTTTTT	CSVAEQGAGEKLFF
.	TRBD2	TRBV5-5	TRBJ2-3	TGTGCCAGCAGGTTAGCGGGGGCAGATACGCAGTATTTT	CASRLAGADTQYF
few	TRBD2	TRBV11-3	TRBJ2-3	TGTGCCAGCAGCTTCGGCGGGGGGATGGGCACAGATACGCAGTATTTT	CASSFGGGMGTDTQYF
.	.	TRBV19	TRBJ2-1	TGTGCCAGTAGTATTGTGGGAGGCCCTTACAATGAGCAGTTCTTC	CASSIVGGPYNEQFF
many	.	TRBV7-9	TRBJ2-7	TGTGCCAGCAGGTTACCGCCTGGGGAGCAGTACTTC	CASRLPPGEQYF
few	.	TRBV28	TRBJ1-4	TGTGCCAGCAGTTTAGCTGCAACTAATGAAAAACTGTTTTTT	CASSLAATNEKLFF
few	.	TRBV21-1	TRBJ1-1	TGTGCCAGCAGCGTCCGGGACCTACGTGAAGCTTTCTTT	CASSVRDLREAFF
few	.	TRBV7-9	TRBJ1-1	TGTGCCAGCAGCCAACCCTGGGGAACGGAGCTAGGGGCTGAAGCTTTCTTT	CASSQPWGTELGAEAFF
many	.	TRBV5-6	TRBJ2-3	TGTGCCAGCAGCTTGGTGACAGCTCTCACTCCAGATACGCAGTATTTT	CASSLVTALTPDTQYF
many	.	TRBV6-1	TRBJ2-1	TGTGCCAGCAGTCAACAAACAGGGTTGGAGGAGCAGTTCTTC	CASSQQTGLEEQFF
many	.	TRBV5-1	TRBJ2-5	TGCGCCAGCAGCTTGACGTACCAAGAGACCCAGTACTTC	CASSLTYQETQYF
.	.	TRBV5-1	TRBJ1-3	TGCGCCAGCAGCTTGAGGGGGGATCGATCTGGAAACACCATATATTTT	CASSLRGDRSGNTIYF
many	.	TRBV14	TRBJ2-2	TGTGCCAGCAGCCAAGCCATCGCCGGGGAGCTGTTTTTT	CASSQAIAGELFF
few	.	TRBV7-9	TRBJ1-5	TGTGCCAGCAGCCCAGTCGAGGGCAAGAATCAGCCCCAGCATTTT	CASSPVEGKNQPQHF
many	.	TRBV6-2/TRBV6-3	TRBJ1-2	TGTGCCAGCAGCCAAAACTATGGCTACACCTTC	CASSQNYGYTF